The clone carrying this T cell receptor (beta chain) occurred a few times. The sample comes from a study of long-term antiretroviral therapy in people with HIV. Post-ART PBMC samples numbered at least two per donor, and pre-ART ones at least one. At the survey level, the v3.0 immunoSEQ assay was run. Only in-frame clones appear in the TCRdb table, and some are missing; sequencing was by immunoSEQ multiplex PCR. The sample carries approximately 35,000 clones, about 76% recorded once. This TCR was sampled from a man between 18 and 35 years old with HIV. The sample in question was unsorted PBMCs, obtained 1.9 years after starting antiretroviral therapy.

As DNA, the CDR3 is TGTGCCAGCACTCTCGGACAGGGAGGTCAGCCCCAGCATTTT. It codes for CASTLGQGGQPQHF. The chain recombines TRBV2 with TRBJ1-5; the match to TRBD1 covers 8 bases. Germline CDR1 and CDR2: SNHLY and FYNNEI. The length of the CDR3 is 14 residues. Trimming at V came to 7 bases and at J to 6 bases, leaving 8 bases not matched to a gene. Full variable domain (remainder filled in from reference TRBV2 and TRBJ1-5): EPEVTQTPSHQVTQMGQEVILRCVPISNHLYFYWYRQILGQKVEFLVSFYNNEISEKSEIFDDQFSVERPDGSNFTLKIRSTKLEDSAMYFCASTLGQGGQPQHFGDGTRLSIL.